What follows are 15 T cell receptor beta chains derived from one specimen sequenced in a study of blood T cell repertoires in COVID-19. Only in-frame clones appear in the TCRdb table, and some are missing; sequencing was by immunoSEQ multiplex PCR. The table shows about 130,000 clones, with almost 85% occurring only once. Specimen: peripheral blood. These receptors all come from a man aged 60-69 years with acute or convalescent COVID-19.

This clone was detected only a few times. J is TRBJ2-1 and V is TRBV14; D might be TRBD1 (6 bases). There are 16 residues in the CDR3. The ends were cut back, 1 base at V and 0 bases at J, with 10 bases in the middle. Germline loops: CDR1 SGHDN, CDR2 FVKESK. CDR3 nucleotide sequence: TGTGCCAGCAGCCAAGTTCAGGGGTCCTCCTACAATGAGCAGTTCTTC. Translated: CASSQVQGSSYNEQFF.

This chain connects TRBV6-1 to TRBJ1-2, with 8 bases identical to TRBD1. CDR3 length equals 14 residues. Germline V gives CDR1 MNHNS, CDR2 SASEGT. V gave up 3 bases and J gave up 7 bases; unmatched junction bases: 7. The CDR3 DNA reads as TGTGCCAGCAGTGACCTACAGGGGACAGGTGGCTACACCTTC. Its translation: CASSDLQGTGGYTF.

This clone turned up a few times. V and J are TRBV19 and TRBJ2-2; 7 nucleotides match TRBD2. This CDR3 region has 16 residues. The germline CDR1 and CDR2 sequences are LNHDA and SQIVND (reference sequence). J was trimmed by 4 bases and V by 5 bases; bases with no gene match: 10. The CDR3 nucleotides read TGTGCCAGTAGTGGTGGGGCAGGGAGGGTCACCGGGGAGCTGTTTTTT. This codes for CASSGGAGRVTGELFF. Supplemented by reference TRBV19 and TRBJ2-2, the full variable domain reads DGGITQSPKYLFRKEGQNVTLSCEQNLNHDAMYWYRQDPGQGLRLIYYSQIVNDFQKGDIAEGYSVSREKKESFPLTVTSAQKNPTAFYLCASSGGAGRVTGELFFGEGSRLTVL.

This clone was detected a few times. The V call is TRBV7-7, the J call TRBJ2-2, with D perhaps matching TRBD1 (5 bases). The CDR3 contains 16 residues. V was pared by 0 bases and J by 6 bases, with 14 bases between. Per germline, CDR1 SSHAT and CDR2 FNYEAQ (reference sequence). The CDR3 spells CASSLAAGLSAGELFF. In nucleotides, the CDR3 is TGTGCCAGCAGCTTAGCGGCAGGGCTGAGCGCCGGGGAGCTGTTTTTT.

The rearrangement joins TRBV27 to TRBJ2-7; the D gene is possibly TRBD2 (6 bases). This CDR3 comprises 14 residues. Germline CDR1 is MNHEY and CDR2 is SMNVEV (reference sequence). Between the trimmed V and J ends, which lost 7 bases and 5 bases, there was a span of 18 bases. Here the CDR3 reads CASNPGLGSDEQYF. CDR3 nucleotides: TGTGCCAGCAATCCGGGACTTGGATCTGACGAGCAGTACTTC.

The CDR3 is CASSDIGQGSNEQFF. The CDR3 DNA follows: TGCGCCAGCAGTGATATAGGACAGGGGTCCAATGAGCAGTTCTTC. The chain recombines TRBV10-1 with TRBJ2-1; 9 bases agree with TRBD1. Looked up from germline, CDR1 is WNHNN and CDR2 is SYGVQD (reference sequence). Unmatched junction bases numbered 6, after V lost 3 bases and J lost 6 bases. CDR3 length: 15 amino acids.

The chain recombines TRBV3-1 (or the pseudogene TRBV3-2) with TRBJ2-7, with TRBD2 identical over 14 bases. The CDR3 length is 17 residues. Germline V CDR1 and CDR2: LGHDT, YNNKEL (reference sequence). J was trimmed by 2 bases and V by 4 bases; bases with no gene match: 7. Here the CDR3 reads CASSRGTSGSTPYEQYF. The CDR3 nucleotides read TGTGCCAGCAGCCGCGGGACTAGCGGGAGTACCCCCTACGAGCAGTACTTC.

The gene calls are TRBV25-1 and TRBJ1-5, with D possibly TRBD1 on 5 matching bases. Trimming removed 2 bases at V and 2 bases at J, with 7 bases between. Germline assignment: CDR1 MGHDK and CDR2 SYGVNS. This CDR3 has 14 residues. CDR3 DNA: TGTGCCAGCAGTGAACCGGGGGGCAATCAGCCCCAGCATTTT. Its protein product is CASSEPGGNQPQHF.

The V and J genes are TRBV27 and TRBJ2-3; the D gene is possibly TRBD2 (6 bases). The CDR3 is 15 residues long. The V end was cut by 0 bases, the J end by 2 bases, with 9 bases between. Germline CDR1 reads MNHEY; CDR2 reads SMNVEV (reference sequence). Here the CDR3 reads CASSLSWGDTDTQYF. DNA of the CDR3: TGTGCCAGCAGTTTATCTTGGGGGGACACAGATACGCAGTATTTT.

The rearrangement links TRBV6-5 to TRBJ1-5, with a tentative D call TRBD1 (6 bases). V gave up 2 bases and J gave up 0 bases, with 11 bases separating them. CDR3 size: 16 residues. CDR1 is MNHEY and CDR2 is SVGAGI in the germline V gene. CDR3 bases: TGTGCCAGCAGTTACGGACAGCCTTATAGCAATCAGCCCCAGCATTTT. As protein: CASSYGQPYSNQPQHF.

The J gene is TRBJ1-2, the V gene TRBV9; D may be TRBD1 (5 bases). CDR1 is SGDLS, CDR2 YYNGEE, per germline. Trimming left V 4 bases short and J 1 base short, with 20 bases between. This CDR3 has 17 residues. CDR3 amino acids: CASSPDSARSINYGYTF. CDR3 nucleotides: TGTGCCAGCAGCCCAGACAGCGCCCGAAGTATTAACTATGGCTACACCTTC.

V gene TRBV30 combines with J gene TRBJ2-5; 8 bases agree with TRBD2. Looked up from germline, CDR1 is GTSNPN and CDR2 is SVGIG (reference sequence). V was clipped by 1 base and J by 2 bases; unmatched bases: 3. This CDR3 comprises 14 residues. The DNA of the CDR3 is TGTGCCTGGAGTGCGGGGGGGGGTCAAGAGACCCAGTACTTC. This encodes CAWSAGGGQETQYF.

The CDR3 bases are TGTGCCAGCAGACCCCGGGACAGGGAGAGCAATCAGCCCCAGCATTTT. Translated: CASRPRDRESNQPQHF. The J gene is TRBJ1-5, the V gene TRBV27, with TRBD1 identical over 9 bases. The CDR3 spans 16 residues. V was clipped by 6 bases and J by 1 base; unmatched bases: 7. Germline CDR1 MNHEY, CDR2 SMNVEV (reference sequence).

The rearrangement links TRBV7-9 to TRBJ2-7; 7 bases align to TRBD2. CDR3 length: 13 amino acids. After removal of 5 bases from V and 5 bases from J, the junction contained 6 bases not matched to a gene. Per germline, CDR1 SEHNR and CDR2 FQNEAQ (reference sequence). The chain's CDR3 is CASSRRGSHEQYF. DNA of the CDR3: TGTGCCAGCAGCCGGCGCGGGAGTCACGAGCAGTACTTC.

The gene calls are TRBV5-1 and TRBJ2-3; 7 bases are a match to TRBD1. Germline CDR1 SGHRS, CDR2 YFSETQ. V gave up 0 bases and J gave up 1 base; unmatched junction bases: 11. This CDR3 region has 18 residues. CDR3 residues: CASSLVPSTGFGTDTQYF. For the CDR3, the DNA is TGCGCCAGCAGCTTGGTCCCTTCGACAGGGTTCGGCACAGATACGCAGTATTTT.